Each of the 27 T cell receptor beta chains below was sequenced from the same sample in a study of blood T cell repertoires in COVID-19. Repertoires were generated with immunoSEQ multiplex PCR, while TCRdb's copy carries only in-frame clones and drops some. The sample has about 210,000 clones; more than 70% are singletons. The sample was peripheral blood. All receptors derive from a human donor in a cohort sampled during active COVID-19.

The chain combines TRBV2 with TRBJ1-6, with D unresolved. V lost 4 bases and J lost 9, with 19 bases in between. This CDR3 has 16 residues. Germline V CDR1 and CDR2: SNHLY, FYNNEI. As DNA, the CDR3 is TGTGCCAGCAGTGCGACGAAGCTAGGAGTGGGTTCACCCCTCCACTTT. Amino acids: CASSATKLGVGSPLHF.

The chain links TRBV4-3 to TRBJ2-5; D remains unclear. The CDR3 runs 14 residues. Trimming pared 0 bases from V and 5 bases from J, leaving 10 bases between. The germline V gene has CDR1 LGHNA and CDR2 YSLEER. The CDR3 spells CASSQDVGRETQYF. For the CDR3, the DNA is TGCGCCAGCAGCCAAGATGTGGGCCGGGAGACCCAGTACTTC.

This rearrangement joins TRBV9 to TRBJ2-7; D might be TRBD1 (6 bases). Between the trimmed V and J ends, which lost 0 bases and 5 bases, there was a span of 15 bases. Germline CDR1 is SGDLS and CDR2 is YYNGEE. This CDR3 region has 15 residues. CDR3 protein: CASSVAPWGRNEQYF. CDR3 DNA: TGTGCCAGCAGCGTAGCCCCCTGGGGGCGCAACGAGCAGTACTTC.

V usage is TRBV19 and J usage is TRBJ1-1; D remains unclear. Germline-derived CDR1 and CDR2 are LNHDA and SQIVND (reference sequence). The germline V and J ends were trimmed by 7 bases and 11 bases, with 11 bases remaining between them. CDR3 size: 10 residues. The CDR3 DNA follows: TGTGCCAGTACCGGGGTTCGGGCTTTCTTT. It is translated as CASTGVRAFF.

V is TRBV27 and J is TRBJ1-2, with TRBD1 matching over 7 bases. V trimming: 6 bases; J trimming: 7 bases; junction bases outside the gene matches: 8. Per germline, CDR1 MNHEY and CDR2 SMNVEV (reference sequence). There are 13 residues in the CDR3. In DNA form, the CDR3 reads TGTGCCAGCAGCACCGAGACAGGGTCTGGCTACACCTTC. It encodes CASSTETGSGYTF.

This rearrangement joins TRBV2 to TRBJ2-5; 7 bases align to TRBD1. CDR3 length equals 15 residues. The V segment lost 4 bases and the J segment 5 bases; nucleotides outside the gene matches: 10. CDR1 is SNHLY, CDR2 FYNNEI, per germline. The chain's CDR3 is CASSGNRGGTETQYF. CDR3 sequence (DNA): TGTGCCAGCAGTGGGAACAGGGGCGGCACGGAGACCCAGTACTTC.

The chain employs TRBV5-6 and TRBJ2-7; no firm D call. Trimming left V 2 bases short and J 4 bases short, with 10 bases between. The V gene's germline CDR1 is SGHDT and CDR2 YYEEEE. The CDR3 has 13 amino acids. CDR3 sequence: CASSFAPTYEQYF. CDR3 nucleotides: TGTGCCAGCAGCTTCGCTCCGACTTACGAGCAGTACTTC.

This clone came up once. This chain links TRBV11-3 with TRBJ2-7; the D gene is possibly TRBD1 (5 bases). Trimming took 1 base from V and 2 from J, leaving 9 bases between them. Looked up from germline, CDR1 is SGHNT and CDR2 is YENEEA. This CDR3 is built from 14 residues. Here the CDR3 reads CASSLGGSTYEQYF. In DNA form, the CDR3 reads TGTGCCAGCAGCTTAGGGGGCAGCACCTACGAGCAGTACTTC.

The rearrangement joins TRBV28 to TRBJ1-2; 7 nucleotides align to TRBD1. J was trimmed by 3 bases and V by 5 bases; bases with no gene match: 9. Germline V gives CDR1 MDHEN, CDR2 SYDVKM. This CDR3 spans 15 amino acids. The CDR3 coding sequence is TGTGCCAGCAGTGCTCAGAGGACAGGTGACTATGGCTACACCTTC. Translated, it gives CASSAQRTGDYGYTF.

The chain employs TRBV6-5 and TRBJ1-1, with D possibly TRBD1 on 6 matching bases. This CDR3 has 14 residues. CDR1 and CDR2 (germline): MNHEY, SVGAGI. Trimming removed 6 bases from V and 5 bases from J, with 16 bases in between. The CDR3 here is CASRIGQLNTEAFF. The CDR3 region has the DNA TGTGCCAGCAGAATAGGACAGCTAAATACTGAAGCTTTCTTT.

This clone was found once. The V call is TRBV7-2, the J call TRBJ1-5; no clear D gene. V was shortened by 3 bases and J by 5 bases, with 11 bases between the two germline ends. CDR3 length: 14 amino acids. Germline V gene lookup returns CDR1 SGHTA and CDR2 FQGNSA. The DNA of the CDR3 is TGTGCCAGCAGCTTTAAGCGGGTCGATCAGCCCCAGCATTTT. It specifies CASSFKRVDQPQHF.

The gene calls are TRBV7-6 and TRBJ1-1; 10 bases are a match to TRBD1. Germline V CDR1 and CDR2: SGHVS, FNYEAQ. With 4 bases clipped from V and 4 bases from J, the junction kept 9 bases outside the gene matches. The CDR3 extends over 16 amino acids. The CDR3 reads CASSSTPGTGVTEAFF. The CDR3 DNA follows: TGTGCCAGCAGCTCGACGCCCGGGACAGGGGTCACTGAAGCTTTCTTT.

V gene TRBV18 combines with J gene TRBJ2-7; D might be TRBD1 (6 bases). Trimming took 2 bases from V and 2 from J, leaving 13 bases between them. CDR3 length: 15 amino acids. Germline lookup yields CDR1 KGHSH and CDR2 LQKENI. CDR3 loop: CASSPRKDSTYEQYF. CDR3 DNA sequence: TGTGCCAGCTCACCAAGGAAGGACAGCACCTACGAGCAGTACTTC.

The V call is TRBV27, the J call TRBJ2-3, with TRBD1 as a possible D gene (5 bases). The CDR3 is made up of 11 amino acids. The germline V and J ends were trimmed by 10 bases and 4 bases, with 9 bases remaining between them. Germline V gene sequence: CDR1 MNHEY, CDR2 SMNVEV (reference sequence). The DNA for the CDR3 is TGTGCCACATACAGGTCAGATACGCAGTATTTT. Amino acid sequence: CATYRSDTQYF.

Here the CDR3 DNA reads TGTGCCAGCAGCCCTCCGGGGGGCACTGAAGCTTTCTTT. This encodes CASSPPGGTEAFF. The chain couples TRBV9 to TRBJ1-1; TRBD1 might be the D (5 bases). This CDR3 region has 13 residues. The germline CDR1 and CDR2 sequences are SGDLS and YYNGEE. V was shortened by 4 bases and J by 4 bases, with 11 bases between the two germline ends.

Here the CDR3 DNA reads TGTGCCAGCACCCTCCTCCTCCGGGACTCGCCGTACTTC. This translates into CASTLLLRDSPYF. V and J are TRBV28 and TRBJ2-7; maybe TRBD2 (6 bases). V dropped 7 bases and J dropped 12 bases, with 22 bases sitting between them. The CDR3 extends over 13 amino acids. The germline V gene encodes CDR1 MDHEN and CDR2 SYDVKM.

This clone has a handful of counts. The V and J genes are TRBV2 and TRBJ1-3, with a tentative D call TRBD1 (5 bases). The CDR3 sequence is 16 residues long. Germline assignment: CDR1 SNHLY and CDR2 FYNNEI. V shed 7 bases and J shed 9 bases, with 25 bases lying between them. The CDR3 DNA follows: TGTGCCAGCATTGAGACAGTGACCACTCCCTGGGGCACCATATATTTT. This codes for CASIETVTTPWGTIYF.

This clone occurred once. The rearrangement uses TRBV5-6 and TRBJ1-5; tentative D call: TRBD1 (5 bases). CDR1 and CDR2 (germline): SGHDT, YYEEEE. V lost 4 bases and J 4 bases, leaving 18 bases between the germline ends. This CDR3 has 16 amino acids. For the CDR3, the DNA is TGTGCCAGCAGCCAACGGCGGGGGTCGGCTAATCAGCCCCAGCATTTT. Translation gives CASSQRRGSANQPQHF.

V usage is TRBV5-1 and J usage is TRBJ1-1, with D perhaps TRBD1 (5 bases). This CDR3 region has 15 residues. Per germline, CDR1 SGHRS and CDR2 YFSETQ. Trimming removed 4 bases at V and 2 bases at J, with 15 bases between. The CDR3 nucleotides are TGCGCCAGCAGCCTCCTGGGAGGGGCCAACACTGAAGCTTTCTTT. Its translation is CASSLLGGANTEAFF. The full variable domain, its missing parts supplied by reference TRBV5-1 and TRBJ1-1, is KAGVTQTPRYLIKTRGQQVTLSCSPISGHRSVSWYQQTPGQGLQFLFEYFSETQRNKGNFPGRFSGRQFSNSRSEMNVSTLELGDSALYLCASSLLGGANTEAFFGQGTRLTVV.

The chain couples TRBV3-1 (or the pseudogene TRBV3-2) to TRBJ2-1, with 8 nucleotides matching TRBD2. Per germline, CDR1 LGHDT and CDR2 YNNKEL (reference sequence). V was clipped by 1 base and J by 8 bases; unmatched bases: 10. CDR3 size: 16 residues. The CDR3 nucleotides read TGTGCCAGCAGCCAAGGGGGCCGACGGGAGGGCTATGAGCAGTTCTTC. Its protein is CASSQGGRREGYEQFF.

J is TRBJ2-1 and V is TRBV20-1, with 9 bases fitting TRBD1. V lost 3 bases to trimming and J lost 13 bases; unmatched junction nucleotides: 13. The CDR3 is made up of 14 amino acids. CDR1 is DFQATT and CDR2 is SNEGSKA in the germline V gene (reference sequence). This CDR3 is CSASSQGAGSPQFF. The DNA of the CDR3 is TGCAGTGCTAGTTCACAGGGGGCAGGTTCCCCTCAGTTCTTC.

The V call is TRBV7-9, the J call TRBJ2-1; unclear D gene. The CDR3 runs 12 residues. Trimming removed 3 bases from V and 9 bases from J, with 9 bases in between. Germline V CDR1 and CDR2: SEHNR, FQNEAQ (reference sequence). The CDR3 nucleotides are TGTGCCAGCAGCTTTAGTGGTGCTGAGCAGTTCTTC. Translation: CASSFSGAEQFF. Looking up the rest from reference TRBV7-9 and TRBJ2-1 gives the full variable domain: DTGVSQNPRHKITKRGQNVTFRCDPISEHNRLYWYRQTLGQGPEFLTYFQNEAQLEKSRLLSDRFSAERPKGSFSTLEIQRTEQGDSAMYLCASSFSGAEQFFGPGTRLTVL.

This clone was picked up one time. The V gene is TRBV28, the J gene TRBJ1-6; 12 nucleotides align to TRBD1. The J segment lost 10 bases and the V segment lost 5 bases, leaving 21 bases of the junction unmatched. CDR3 length: 20 amino acids. The germline gives CDR1 MDHEN, CDR2 SYDVKM. The CDR3 loop reads CASSSPFPGTGGLFGSPLHF. The CDR3, as DNA: TGTGCCAGCAGTAGTCCCTTCCCCGGGACAGGGGGCCTCTTTGGATCACCCCTCCACTTT.

This clone was observed a single time. V gene TRBV4-1 combines with J gene TRBJ2-1; possible D gene TRBD2, 5 bases. V gave up 4 bases and J gave up 3 bases, with 10 bases separating them. Germline V gene data show CDR1 as MGHRA and CDR2 as YSYEKL. The CDR3 totals 14 residues. CDR3 amino acids: CASSRHGSYNEQFF. CDR3 DNA: TGCGCCAGCAGCCGACATGGGAGCTACAATGAGCAGTTCTTC.

The CDR3 sequence is CASSSAATSGSSTDTQYF. CDR3 in DNA: TGTGCCAGCAGCTCCGCCGCTACTAGCGGGAGTAGCACAGATACGCAGTATTTT. The chain couples TRBV5-5 to TRBJ2-3, with TRBD2 matching over 11 bases. CDR3 size: 18 residues. The V and J ends lost 3 bases and 0 bases, in that order; junction bases with no gene match: 9. Germline V CDR1 and CDR2: SGHKS, YYEKEE (reference sequence). Complete variable domain (other parts from reference TRBV5-5 and TRBJ2-3): DAGVTQSPTHLIKTRGQQVTLRCSPISGHKSVSWYQQVLGQGPQFIFQYYEKEERGRGNFPDRFSARQFPNYSSELNVNALLLGDSALYLCASSSAATSGSSTDTQYFGPGTRLTVL.

The chain employs TRBV10-3 and TRBJ2-7, with 13 bases identical to TRBD2. Germline CDR1 ENHRY, CDR2 SYGVKD. The CDR3 sequence is 16 residues long. J was trimmed by 4 bases and V by 6 bases; bases with no gene match: 9. The DNA for the CDR3 is TGTGCCATCAGCCCGACTAGCGGGGGGAGGCGTTACGAGCAGTACTTC. Amino acids: CAISPTSGGRRYEQYF.

A few counts support this clone. V is TRBV2 and J is TRBJ1-4; weak D call: TRBD1 (5 bases). The V gene lost 2 bases and the J gene lost 8 bases, with 12 bases spanning the gap. Germline CDR1 SNHLY, CDR2 FYNNEI. This CDR3 has 14 residues. The CDR3 DNA reads TGTGCCAGCAGTGAATTTTTGACAGCAGAAAAACTGTTTTTT. It translates to CASSEFLTAEKLFF. Together with reference TRBV2 and TRBJ1-4, the CDR3 gives the full variable domain: EPEVTQTPSHQVTQMGQEVILRCVPISNHLYFYWYRQILGQKVEFLVSFYNNEISEKSEIFDDQFSVERPDGSNFTLKIRSTKLEDSAMYFCASSEFLTAEKLFFGSGTQLSVL.